Following are 9 T cell receptor beta chains from one sample sequenced in a study of blood T cell repertoires in COVID-19. This table comes from immunoSEQ multiplex PCR, and its TCRdb copy is limited to in-frame clones, with some not included. This sample has 150,000 to 200,000 clones; approximately 84% occur once, and the top ten carry over 20%. The sample taken for sequencing was peripheral blood. These receptors were obtained from a woman aged 80 or over with acute or convalescent COVID-19.

The chain combines TRBV18 with TRBJ2-1; 7 nucleotides match TRBD2. The CDR3 consists of 13 residues. Per germline, CDR1 KGHSH and CDR2 LQKENI. Losses at the gene ends were 4 bases for V and 6 bases for J; bases not matched to a gene: 3. CDR3: CASSRTGGNEQFF. Written as DNA, the CDR3 is TGTGCCAGCTCACGAACGGGGGGCAATGAGCAGTTCTTC.

The gene calls are TRBV28 and TRBJ1-6; no firm D call. CDR1 is MDHEN, CDR2 SYDVKM, per germline. Trimming removed 3 bases at V and 9 bases at J, with 12 bases between. The CDR3 sequence is 14 residues long. The CDR3 is CASSFIQSGSPLHF. In DNA, the CDR3 is TGTGCCAGCAGTTTTATACAGAGTGGTTCACCCCTCCACTTT.

The gene calls are TRBV7-2 and TRBJ2-7; the match to TRBD1 covers 10 bases. This CDR3 is built from 15 residues. CDR1 is SGHTA, CDR2 FQGNSA, per germline. Trimming removed 4 bases from V and 3 bases from J; junction bases left unmatched: 6. The CDR3 DNA is TGTGCCAGCAGCTCTCGGACAGGGGGAAGCTACGAGCAGTACTTC. It encodes CASSSRTGGSYEQYF. Complete variable domain (other parts from reference TRBV7-2 and TRBJ2-7): GAGVSQSPSNKVTEKGKDVELRCDPISGHTALYWYRQSLGQGLEFLIYFQGNSAPDKSGLPSDRFSAERTGGSVSTLTIQRTQQEDSAVYLCASSSRTGGSYEQYFGPGTRLTVT.

This chain uses TRBV2 with TRBJ1-2, with D possibly matching TRBD1 (5 bases). CDR1 and CDR2 from the germline V gene are SNHLY and FYNNEI. V lost 4 bases and J 9 bases, leaving 15 bases between the germline ends. This CDR3 has 13 residues. The CDR3 sequence is CASSVNGRGSYTF. The DNA for the CDR3 is TGTGCCAGCAGTGTCAATGGGCGGGGGAGCTACACCTTC.

This sequence joins TRBV3-1 (or the pseudogene TRBV3-2) and TRBJ1-5; 10 bases are shared with TRBD1. Looked up from germline, CDR1 is LGHDT and CDR2 is YNNKEL (reference sequence). The junction had 6 bases not matched to a gene; V was cut back by 2 bases and J by 2 bases. This CDR3 has 17 residues. In DNA, the CDR3 is TGTGCCAGCAGCCAATCGGGACAGGGGAAGGGCAATCAGCCCCAGCATTTT. As protein: CASSQSGQGKGNQPQHF.

The chain joins TRBV16 to TRBJ1-5; 10 bases fit TRBD1. V gave up 4 bases and J gave up 4 bases; unmatched junction bases: 7. The CDR3 is made up of 16 amino acids. Per germline, CDR1 KGHSY and CDR2 FQNENV. Written as DNA, the CDR3 is TGTGCCAGCAGCCCCATAGTGGGACAGGGGAATCAGCCCCAGCATTTT. This codes for CASSPIVGQGNQPQHF.

The V and J genes are TRBV5-1 and TRBJ2-5, with D tentatively TRBD2 (5 bases). Germline CDR1 SGHRS, CDR2 YFSETQ. CDR3 length: 13 residues. The V gene lost 3 bases and the J gene lost 7 bases, with 13 bases spanning the gap. CDR3 sequence: CASSSEGTGTQYF. In DNA, the CDR3 is TGCGCCAGCAGCTCTGAGGGAACGGGGACCCAGTACTTC.

The chain joins TRBV12-5 to TRBJ1-6; D is unclear. This CDR3 spans 13 amino acids. The germline gives CDR1 LGHNT, CDR2 FRNRAP. V lost 7 bases, J lost 7 bases, and 11 bases lay in between. CDR3 residues: CASAPLPNSPLHF. DNA of the CDR3: TGTGCTAGTGCCCCCCTCCCCAATTCACCCCTCCACTTT.

The V gene is TRBV2, the J gene TRBJ1-2; TRBD1 matches 8 bases. There are 14 residues in the CDR3. J was trimmed by 7 bases and V by 2 bases; bases with no gene match: 6. Germline CDR1 SNHLY, CDR2 FYNNEI. CDR3 region: CASSEQTGVAGYTF. DNA of the CDR3: TGTGCCAGCAGTGAACAGACAGGGGTAGCTGGCTACACCTTC.